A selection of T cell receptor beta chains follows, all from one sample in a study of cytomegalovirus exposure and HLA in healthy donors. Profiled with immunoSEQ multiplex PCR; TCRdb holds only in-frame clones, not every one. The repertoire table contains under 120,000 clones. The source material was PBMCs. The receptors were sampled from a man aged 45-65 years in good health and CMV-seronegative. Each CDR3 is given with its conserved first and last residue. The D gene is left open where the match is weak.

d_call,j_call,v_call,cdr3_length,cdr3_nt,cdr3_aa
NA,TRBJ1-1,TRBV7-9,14,TGTGCCAGCAGCTTAGACGGGGGGAACACTGAAGCTTTCTTT,CASSLDGGNTEAFF
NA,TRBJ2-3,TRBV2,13,TGTGCCAGCAGTGACTCGTCCACAGATACGCAGTATTTT,CASSDSSTDTQYF
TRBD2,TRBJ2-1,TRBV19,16,TGTGCCAGTAGTATAGGGGGGAGCGGGAGACACAATGAGCAGTTCTTC,CASSIGGSGRHNEQFF
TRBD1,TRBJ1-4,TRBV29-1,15,TGCAGCGTTGCTTCGACAGGGGGAGTCGATGAAAAACTGTTTTTT,CSVASTGGVDEKLFF
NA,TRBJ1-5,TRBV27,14,TGTGCCAGCAGTTTCGGTATCGGGAATCAGCCCCAGCATTTT,CASSFGIGNQPQHF
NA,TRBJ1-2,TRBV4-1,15,TGCGCCAGCAGCCAAGATCAACTTCGGGCGGGCGGCTACACCTTC,CASSQDQLRAGGYTF
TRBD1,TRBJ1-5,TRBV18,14,TGTGCCAGCTCACCATACAGGGGGAATCAGCCCCAGCATTTT,CASSPYRGNQPQHF
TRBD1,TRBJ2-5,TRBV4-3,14,TGCGCCAGCAGCCGACAGGGGGATGGAGAGACCCAGTACTTC,CASSRQGDGETQYF
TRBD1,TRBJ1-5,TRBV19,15,TGTGCCAGTAGTACTCGGACAGGGCACAATCAGCCCCAGCATTTT,CASSTRTGHNQPQHF
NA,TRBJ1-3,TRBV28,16,TGTGCCAGCAGCCTACAGGTCGGGGGCTCTGGAAACACCATATATTTT,CASSLQVGGSGNTIYF
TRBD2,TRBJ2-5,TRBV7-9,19,TGTGCCAGCGCAACCCCCCCCGGGAGGTCCTTTCGCATCCAAGAGACCCAGTACTTC,CASATPPGRSFRIQETQYF
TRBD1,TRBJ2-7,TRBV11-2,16,TGTGCCAGCAGCTTAGCAGGACAGGGGGGATCCCACGAGCAGTACTTC,CASSLAGQGGSHEQYF
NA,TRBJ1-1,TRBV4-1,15,TGCGCCAGCAGCCAAGTTCCTCGGGAAAACACTGAAGCTTTCTTT,CASSQVPRENTEAFF
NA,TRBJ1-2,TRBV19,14,TGTGCCAGCCTACCGGGAGGACAGAACTATGGCTACACCTTC,CASLPGGQNYGYTF
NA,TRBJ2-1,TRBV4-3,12,TGCGCCAGCAGCCAAGATGGGGGGTTTCAGTTCTTC,CASSQDGGFQFF
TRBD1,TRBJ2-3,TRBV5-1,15,TGCGCCAGCAGCTCCGGGACAGGGGTGTCAGATACGCAGTATTTT,CASSSGTGVSDTQYF
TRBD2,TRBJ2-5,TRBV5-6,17,TGTGCCAGCAGCTTGGTTGCTAGCGGGAGGGCCTGGGAGACCCAGTACTTC,CASSLVASGRAWETQYF
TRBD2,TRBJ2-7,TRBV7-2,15,TGTGCCAGCAGCTTTCAGGCGGGAGTAAGGTACGAGCAGTACTTC,CASSFQAGVRYEQYF
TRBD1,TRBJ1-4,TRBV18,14,TGTGCCAGCTCCCCCGGGACAGGGAATGAAAAACTGTTTTTT,CASSPGTGNEKLFF
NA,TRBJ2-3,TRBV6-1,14,TGTGCCAGCAGACCGGGTCCCGCGCCAGATACGCAGTATTTT,CASRPGPAPDTQYF
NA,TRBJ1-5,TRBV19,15,TGTGCCAGTAGTATACCGGGGGTGAGCAATCAGCCCCAGCATTTT,CASSIPGVSNQPQHF
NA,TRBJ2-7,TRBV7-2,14,TGTGCCAGCAGCCCACAAACGGGGAACTACGAGCAGTACTTC,CASSPQTGNYEQYF
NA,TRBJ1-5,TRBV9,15,TGTGCCAGCAGCGTAGGGGGGGAACGAGGTCAGCCCCAGCATTTT,CASSVGGERGQPQHF
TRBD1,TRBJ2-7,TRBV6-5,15,TGTGCCAGCAGTTACTCGAACAGGGGGCTGTACGAGCAGTACTTC,CASSYSNRGLYEQYF
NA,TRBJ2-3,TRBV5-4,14,TGTGCCAGCAGCTTGGACTTCGACACAGATACGCAGTATTTT,CASSLDFDTDTQYF
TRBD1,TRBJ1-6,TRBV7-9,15,TGTGCCAGCAGCCCGACACAGGGGGCTTATTCACCCCTCCACTTT,CASSPTQGAYSPLHF
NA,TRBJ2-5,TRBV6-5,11,TGTGCCAGCAGCCGGGAAGAGACCCAGTACTTC,CASSREETQYF
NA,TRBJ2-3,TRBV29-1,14,TGCAGCGTGGCCGGTGGGAGTGACACAGATACGCAGTATTTT,CSVAGGSDTDTQYF
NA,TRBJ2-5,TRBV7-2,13,TGTGCCAGCAGCCCCCTATTGGTTGCGACCCAGTACTTC,CASSPLLVATQYF
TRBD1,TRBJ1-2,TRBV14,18,TGTGCCAGCAGCGACTCCGGGACAGGGGGGCCCCGGGCCCGTGGCTACACCTTC,CASSDSGTGGPRARGYTF
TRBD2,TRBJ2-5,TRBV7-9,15,TGTGCCAGCAGTTCGGGACTAGCGGGAACTGAGACCCAGTACTTC,CASSSGLAGTETQYF
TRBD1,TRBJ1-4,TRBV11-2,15,TGTGCCAGCAGCTTAGTCAGGGGGCCTTATGAAAAACTGTTTTTT,CASSLVRGPYEKLFF
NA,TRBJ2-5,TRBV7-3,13,TGTGCCAGCAGCTTGGACTCCCAAGAGACCCAGTACTTC,CASSLDSQETQYF
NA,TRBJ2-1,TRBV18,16,TGTGCCAGCTCACCATTTAACGACAGGTCCGACAATGAGCAGTTCTTC,CASSPFNDRSDNEQFF
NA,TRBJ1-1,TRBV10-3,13,TGTGCCATCACAGGCTCCGCGGGGACTGAAGCTTTCTTT,CAITGSAGTEAFF
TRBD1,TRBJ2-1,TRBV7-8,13,TGTGCCAGCAGCGGACAGGGCACCAATGAGCAGTTCTTC,CASSGQGTNEQFF
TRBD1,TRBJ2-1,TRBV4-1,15,TGCGCCAGCAGCCAAGAAAAGCGACAGGGCGATGAGCAGTTCTTC,CASSQEKRQGDEQFF
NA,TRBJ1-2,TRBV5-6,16,TGTGCCAGCAGCTTGGTAGGGGGGGGCTCTGGCTATGGCTACACCTTC,CASSLVGGGSGYGYTF
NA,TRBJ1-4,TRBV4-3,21,TGCGCCAGCAGCCAGGATCCTCCTGATAGGACCGGGAGTCCTTCTAATGAAAAACTGTTTTTT,CASSQDPPDRTGSPSNEKLFF
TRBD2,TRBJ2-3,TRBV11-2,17,TGTGCCAGCACTCAAAGGGGGGTAGCGGGAGTACCAGATACGCAGTATTTT,CASTQRGVAGVPDTQYF
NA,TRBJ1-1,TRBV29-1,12,TGCAGCGTTGATTTCGGGATAAACGAAGCTTTCTTT,CSVDFGINEAFF
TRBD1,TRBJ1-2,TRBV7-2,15,TGTGCCAGCAACAAGGACAGGGGACTAAACTATGGCTACACCTTC,CASNKDRGLNYGYTF
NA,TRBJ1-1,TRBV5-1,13,TGCGCCAGCAGTGACCAGGGGAACACTGAAGCTTTCTTT,CASSDQGNTEAFF
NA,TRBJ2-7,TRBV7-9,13,TGTGCCAGCAGCTTAGCGTCCGTCTACGAGCAGTACTTC,CASSLASVYEQYF
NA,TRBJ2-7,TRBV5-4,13,TGTGCCAGCAGCAGCAGCGTGTCCTACGAGCAGTACTTC,CASSSSVSYEQYF
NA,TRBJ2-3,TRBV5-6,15,TGTGCCAGCAGCTTGGTAGCCAGCCGCACAGATACGCAGTATTTT,CASSLVASRTDTQYF
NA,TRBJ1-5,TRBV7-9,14,TGTGCCAGCAGCTCGTCCGTCGGGAGCCAGCCCCAGCATTTT,CASSSSVGSQPQHF
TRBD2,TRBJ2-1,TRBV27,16,TGTGCCAGCAGTTCGAGTATAGCGGGAGGACTCAATGAGCAGTTCTTC,CASSSSIAGGLNEQFF
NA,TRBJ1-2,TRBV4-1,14,TGCGCCAGCAGCCTTTCGACAGGCCTATATGGCTACACCTTC,CASSLSTGLYGYTF
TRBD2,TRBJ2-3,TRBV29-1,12,TGCGCCGGGACTAGCGGGACAGATACGCAGTATTTT,CAGTSGTDTQYF
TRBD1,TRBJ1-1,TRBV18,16,TGTGCCAGCTCACCGGGAAAGGGGGCGCGAGTTACTGAAGCTTTCTTT,CASSPGKGARVTEAFF
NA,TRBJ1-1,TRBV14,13,TGTGCCAGCAGCCAGTCTCGGGACACTGAAGCTTTCTTT,CASSQSRDTEAFF
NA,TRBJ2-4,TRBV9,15,TGTGCCAGCAGCGTCTCCGGGACATATGAAAACATTCAGTACTTC,CASSVSGTYENIQYF
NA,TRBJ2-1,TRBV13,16,TGTGCCAGCAGCTCCCGGGACTCCCAATCCTACAATGAGCAGTTCTTC,CASSSRDSQSYNEQFF
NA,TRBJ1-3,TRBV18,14,TGTGCCAGCTCACCCTTTTTCGGTGGAAACACCATATATTTT,CASSPFFGGNTIYF
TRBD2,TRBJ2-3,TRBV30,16,TGTGCCTGGAGTGTAGGACTAGCGGGAGGGTCAGATACGCAGTATTTT,CAWSVGLAGGSDTQYF
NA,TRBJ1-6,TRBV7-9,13,TGTGCCAGCAGCTTAGAACAGGGCTCACCCCTCCACTTT,CASSLEQGSPLHF
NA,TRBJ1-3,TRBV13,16,TGTGCCAGCAGCACCTTCTCGGGGGGCTCTGGAAACACCATATATTTT,CASSTFSGGSGNTIYF
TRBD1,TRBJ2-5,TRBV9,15,TGTGCCAGCAGCGTAGTTTACGGGACAGGGGTTACCCAGTACTTC,CASSVVYGTGVTQYF
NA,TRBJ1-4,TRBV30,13,TGTGCCTGGACACAGGGCTATAATGAAAAACTGTTTTTT,CAWTQGYNEKLFF